What follows are 29 T cell receptor beta chains derived from one specimen sequenced in a study of blood T cells in healthy people across ages. Sample-barcoded 5' priming and a J-beta primer mix drove a second PCR of roughly 6 to 12 cycles. TCRdb reprocessed the 5' RACE reads with MiXCR, giving one entry per CDR3 protein. The data show over 1.5 million distinct CDR3 sequences, roughly 49% seen once. The source material was blood. The receptor source for this set is a woman aged 40 to 50 in good health.

V gene TRBV5-6 combines with J gene TRBJ1-6; weak D call: TRBD1 (5 bases). V dropped 0 bases and J dropped 12 bases, with 13 bases sitting between them. CDR1 and CDR2 from the germline V gene are SGHDT and YYEEEE. The CDR3 contains 14 residues. The CDR3 DNA reads TGTGCCAGCAGCTTGGCGGTTGGTAGGGGACCCCTCCACTTT. Translation: CASSLAVGRGPLHF.

This clonotype was counted a few times. The gene calls are TRBV20-1 and TRBJ2-5; 7 nucleotides agree with TRBD2. V shed 3 bases, J shed 5 bases, and the junction held 6 bases outside the gene matches. The CDR3 spans 13 residues. Germline V gene sequence: CDR1 DFQATT, CDR2 SNEGSKA (reference sequence). This chain's CDR3 is CSASQAGPETQYF. For the CDR3, the DNA is TGCAGTGCTAGCCAAGCGGGGCCGGAGACCCAGTACTTC.

Written as DNA, the CDR3 is TGCAGTGCTAGAACGGGCGATTATCAAGAGACCCAGTACTTC. Amino acid sequence: CSARTGDYQETQYF. The V and J genes are TRBV20-1 and TRBJ2-5; the D is unclear. Trimming removed 2 bases from V and 2 bases from J, with 12 bases in between. Looked up from germline, CDR1 is DFQATT and CDR2 is SNEGSKA (reference sequence). The CDR3 has 14 amino acids.

This sequence joins TRBV5-1 and TRBJ2-5; D is undetermined. The length of the CDR3 is 14 residues. V was shortened by 0 bases and J by 5 bases, with 11 bases between the two germline ends. Germline values: CDR1 SGHRS, CDR2 YFSETQ. CDR3 in DNA: TGCGCCAGCAGCTTGGCGAGCGAGTCGGAGACCCAGTACTTC. This gives the protein CASSLASESETQYF.

The V gene is TRBV20-1, the J gene TRBJ2-5, with D possibly TRBD2 on 6 matching bases. Trimming stripped 0 bases from V and 5 bases from J, with 13 bases between. Looked up from germline, CDR1 is DFQATT and CDR2 is SNEGSKA (reference sequence). The CDR3 is 14 residues long. Here the CDR3 reads CSARDEKGGETQYF. The CDR3 coding sequence is TGCAGTGCTAGAGATGAAAAGGGAGGCGAGACCCAGTACTTC.

This chain links TRBV7-3 with TRBJ1-1; D is uncertain. Germline-derived CDR1 and CDR2 are SGHTA and FQGTGA. Trimming removed 7 bases from V and 2 bases from J, with 11 bases in between. The CDR3 length is 13 residues. As DNA, the CDR3 is TGTGCCAGCATGAACGGCCCTAACACTGAAGCTTTCTTT. The encoded protein is CASMNGPNTEAFF.

DNA of the CDR3: TGTGCCAGCAGTTTACTATTAGGGAGTAATGAGCAGTTCTTC. The encoded protein is CASSLLLGSNEQFF. The rearrangement joins TRBV12-3 or TRBV12-4 to TRBJ2-1; TRBD2 might be the D (5 bases). The CDR3 runs to 14 residues. With 2 bases removed from V and 7 bases from J, the gap between germline ends came to 12 bases.

The rearrangement uses TRBV28 and TRBJ2-2, with D possibly matching TRBD2 (7 bases). The V end was cut by 5 bases, the J end by 4 bases, with 14 bases between. Germline loops: CDR1 MDHEN, CDR2 SYDVKM. The CDR3 consists of 15 residues. The CDR3 is CASSHGGRSTGELFF. The CDR3 region has the DNA TGTGCCAGCAGTCACGGGGGGCGTAGCACCGGGGAGCTGTTTTTT.

This clonotype was observed a few times. V gene TRBV9 combines with J gene TRBJ2-1, with no clear D. Germline V gives CDR1 SGDLS, CDR2 YYNGEE. V lost 0 bases, J lost 0 bases, and 10 bases lay in between. This CDR3 has 16 residues. The CDR3 spells CASSVVGDSSYNEQFF. DNA of the CDR3: TGTGCCAGCAGCGTAGTCGGAGATAGCTCCTACAATGAGCAGTTCTTC.

V is TRBV5-1 and J is TRBJ2-5; 8 nucleotides align to TRBD1. V lost 5 bases and J lost 3; bases outside the gene matches: 9. The CDR3 sequence is 15 residues long. CDR1 SGHRS and CDR2 YFSETQ come from the germline V gene. CDR3 sequence: CASRTAGGPEETQYF. The CDR3 DNA sequence: TGCGCCAGCAGGACTGCAGGGGGCCCTGAAGAGACCCAGTACTTC.

The chain has TRBV9 and TRBJ2-3; 9 positions match TRBD1. The ends lost 3 bases at V and 3 bases at J; junction bases unmatched: 5. This CDR3 spans 15 amino acids. Germline V lookup: CDR1 SGDLS, CDR2 YYNGEE. The CDR3 DNA sequence: TGTGCCAGCAGCGAACGGACAGGGGCGACAGATACGCAGTATTTT. It specifies CASSERTGATDTQYF.

V and J are TRBV20-1 and TRBJ2-3; TRBD1 is a possible D gene (5 bases). The CDR3 has 13 residues. Per germline, CDR1 DFQATT and CDR2 SNEGSKA (reference sequence). With 1 base removed from V and 2 bases from J, the gap between germline ends came to 7 bases. The CDR3 loop is CSARAQATDTQYF. CDR3 DNA sequence: TGCAGTGCTAGAGCACAGGCCACAGATACGCAGTATTTT.

The chain combines TRBV6-2 or TRBV6-3 with TRBJ1-2; 7 bases are shared with TRBD1. The CDR3 runs to 15 residues. CDR1 and CDR2 from the germline V gene are MNHEY and SVGEGT. V was pared by 4 bases and J by 3 bases, with 8 bases of the junction left unmatched. The CDR3 region has the DNA TGTGCCAGCAGTTCCCCCAGGGGGATCTACTATGGCTACACCTTC. Its translation: CASSSPRGIYYGYTF.

This clonotype was recorded a few times. The V gene is TRBV12-3 or TRBV12-4, the J gene TRBJ2-4; the match to TRBD1 covers 7 bases. Trimming at V came to 6 bases and at J to 0 bases, leaving 14 bases not matched to a gene. CDR3 length: 18 amino acids. The CDR3 region is CASSYRQGRGLAKNIQYF. The CDR3, as DNA: TGTGCCAGCAGCTACAGACAGGGACGGGGTCTAGCCAAAAACATTCAGTACTTC.

This clonotype was observed once. The V and J genes are TRBV4-3 and TRBJ2-3; 8 bases line up with TRBD1. The junction had 8 bases not matched to a gene; V was cut back by 4 bases and J by 8 bases. The CDR3 is 14 residues long. Germline V gene lookup returns CDR1 LGHNA and CDR2 YSLEER. The CDR3: CASSPDRVAGTQYF. In DNA, the CDR3 is TGCGCCAGCAGCCCGGACAGGGTAGCAGGTACGCAGTATTTT.

The chain is built from TRBV7-8 and TRBJ1-1; 8 positions match TRBD1. V lost 5 bases and J lost 11; bases outside the gene matches: 7. Germline CDR1 reads SGHVS; CDR2 reads FQNEAQ. This CDR3 region has 12 residues. CDR3 sequence reads: CASSTLQGAAFF. The CDR3 bases are TGTGCCAGCAGCACCCTCCAGGGGGCCGCTTTCTTT.

The V call is TRBV10-3, the J call TRBJ1-5; 8 bases match TRBD1. V lost 1 base to trimming and J lost 6 bases; unmatched junction nucleotides: 2. The CDR3 covers 14 residues. CDR1 is ENHRY and CDR2 is SYGVKD in the germline V gene. The CDR3 reads CAISEFRGLQPQHF. CDR3 coding DNA: TGTGCCATCAGTGAGTTCAGGGGGCTTCAGCCCCAGCATTTT.

A single count supports this clonotype. The rearrangement joins TRBV3-1 to TRBJ2-1; D gene uncertain. Germline V gene lookup returns CDR1 LGHDT and CDR2 YNNKEL (reference sequence). The length of the CDR3 is 16 residues. The V end lost 4 bases, the J end lost 3 bases, and 16 bases lay between the germline ends. CDR3 residues: CASSRFVGGFYNEQFF. In nucleotides, the CDR3 is TGTGCCAGCAGCCGATTCGTCGGCGGTTTCTACAATGAGCAGTTCTTC.

The chain has TRBV6-5 and TRBJ2-3; 10 bases map to TRBD1. The V gene's germline CDR1 is MNHEY and CDR2 SVGAGI. The CDR3 contains 15 residues. V was clipped by 5 bases and J by 1 base; unmatched bases: 3. The CDR3 DNA reads TGTGCCAGCAGTCGGGACAGGGGCGGCACAGATACGCAGTATTTT. This translates into CASSRDRGGTDTQYF.

This clonotype has a handful of counts. The chain uses TRBV29-1 and TRBJ1-1; TRBD1 aligns across 8 bases. This CDR3 region has 12 residues. Germline V gene sequence: CDR1 SQVTM, CDR2 ANQGSEA. Unmatched junction bases numbered 4, after V lost 5 bases and J lost 5 bases. DNA of the CDR3: TGCAGCGTTTATGACAGGGGAACTGAAGCTTTCTTT. It specifies CSVYDRGTEAFF.

The chain recombines TRBV6-6 with TRBJ2-7, with 7 positions matching TRBD2. Losses at the gene ends were 7 bases for V and 3 bases for J; bases not matched to a gene: 12. From germline, CDR1 is MNHNY and CDR2 SVGAGI (reference sequence). CDR3 length: 15 residues. The DNA of the CDR3 is TGTGCCAGCAACAAAGCGGGACCTACGGACTACGAGCAGTACTTC. Encoded protein: CASNKAGPTDYEQYF.

The chain is built from TRBV4-2 and TRBJ2-5, with a possible D match to TRBD1 (6 bases). The CDR3 spans 16 residues. The V end was cut by 0 bases, the J end by 4 bases, with 15 bases between. Per the germline V gene, CDR1 is LGHNA and CDR2 is YNFKEQ. CDR3 region: CASSQDPRGAGETQYF. Here the CDR3 DNA reads TGTGCCAGCAGCCAAGATCCCAGGGGCGCAGGAGAGACCCAGTACTTC.

A single count supports this clonotype. The rearrangement links TRBV27 to TRBJ2-6; 9 bases fit TRBD1. Trimming at V came to 4 bases and at J to 1 base, leaving 11 bases not matched to a gene. Germline values: CDR1 MNHEY, CDR2 SMNVEV (reference sequence). This CDR3 is built from 19 residues. CDR3 bases: TGTGCCAGCAGTTCCAGGACAGGGGCAGGTGGGTCTGGGGCCAACGTCCTGACTTTC. It encodes CASSSRTGAGGSGANVLTF.

V gene TRBV11-2 combines with J gene TRBJ1-2; D is ambiguous. The CDR3 has 12 residues. The ends were cut back, 5 bases at V and 6 bases at J, with 10 bases in the middle. In germline, CDR1 is SGHAT, CDR2 FQNNGV. The CDR3 spells CASSIQRDGYTF. The DNA for the CDR3 is TGTGCCAGCAGCATACAGCGGGATGGCTACACCTTC.

The gene calls are TRBV12-3 or TRBV12-4 and TRBJ1-1; 8 nucleotides agree with TRBD1. The CDR3 is 13 amino acids. With V trimmed by 6 bases and J by 5 bases, 5 bases remained unmatched. This CDR3 is CASREQGETEAFF. CDR3 bases: TGTGCCAGCAGGGAACAGGGGGAAACTGAAGCTTTCTTT.

This chain uses TRBV12-3 or TRBV12-4 with TRBJ1-5; 7 bases align to TRBD1. The V and J ends lost 6 bases and 3 bases, in that order; junction bases with no gene match: 5. This CDR3 region has 14 residues. CDR3 region: CASRAGTVNQPQHF. The DNA for the CDR3 is TGTGCCAGCAGAGCCGGGACAGTCAATCAGCCCCAGCATTTT.

CDR3 coding DNA: TGTGCCAGCAGTGGAAGAATACCGGGACACGCACATGAAAAACTGTTTTTT. Translated: CASSGRIPGHAHEKLFF. The rearrangement uses TRBV25-1 and TRBJ1-4, with TRBD1 as a possible D gene (6 bases). CDR1 MGHDK and CDR2 SYGVNS come from the germline V gene. The CDR3 consists of 17 residues. With 4 bases removed from V and 6 bases from J, the gap between germline ends came to 21 bases.

The genes are TRBV27 and TRBJ2-1, with 7 bases aligning to TRBD2. The junction had 2 bases not matched to a gene; V was cut back by 2 bases and J by 4 bases. Looked up from germline, CDR1 is MNHEY and CDR2 is SMNVEV (reference sequence). The CDR3 length is 14 residues. CDR3 protein: CASSLQAGYNEQFF. CDR3 nucleotide sequence: TGTGCCAGCAGTTTACAAGCGGGGTACAATGAGCAGTTCTTC.

With respect to this clonotype: One junction end disagrees with the germline gene, perhaps due to a read error. This chain links TRBV12-3 or TRBV12-4 with TRBJ2-3; perhaps D is TRBD1 or TRBD2 (5 bases each). The CDR3 is 14 residues long. The CDR3 loop reads CATRTGISTGTQYF. The CDR3 DNA sequence: TGTGCCACTAGAACGGGGATTAGCACAGGTACGCAGTATTTT.